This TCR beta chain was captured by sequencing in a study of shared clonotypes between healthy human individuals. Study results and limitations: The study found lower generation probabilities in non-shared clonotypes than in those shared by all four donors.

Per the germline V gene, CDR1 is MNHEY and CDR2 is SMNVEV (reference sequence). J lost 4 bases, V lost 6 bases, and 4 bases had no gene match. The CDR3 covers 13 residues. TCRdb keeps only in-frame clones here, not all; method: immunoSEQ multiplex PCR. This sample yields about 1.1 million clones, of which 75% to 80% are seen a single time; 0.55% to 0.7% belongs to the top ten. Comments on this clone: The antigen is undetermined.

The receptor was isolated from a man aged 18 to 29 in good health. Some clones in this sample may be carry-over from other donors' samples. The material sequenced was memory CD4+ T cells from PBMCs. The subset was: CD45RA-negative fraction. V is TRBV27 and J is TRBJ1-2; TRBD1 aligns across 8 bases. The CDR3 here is CASRPGGGYGYTF. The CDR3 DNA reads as TGTGCCAGCAGACCAGGGGGCGGCTATGGCTACACCTTC.